The 6 T cell receptor beta chains below all came from one sample that was sequenced in a study of response to subunit inactivated influenza vaccine. TCRdb independently ran MiXCR on the RT-PCR reads; one entry per CDR3 protein. The table shows about 520,000 distinct CDR3 sequences, with approximately 7.7% occurring only once. The sequencing here drew on PBMCs from blood, taken approximately 25 months after vaccination. These receptors were obtained from a man aged 50 to 69 who received an inactivated influenza vaccine.

V gene TRBV3-1 combines with J gene TRBJ1-3; D is unclear. Deletions cut 1 base from V and 3 bases from J, with 4 bases between. The CDR3 consists of 13 residues. The V gene's germline CDR1 is LGHDT and CDR2 YNNKEL (reference sequence). CDR3 sequence: CASSQGHGNTIYF. DNA of the CDR3: TGTGCCAGCAGCCAAGGTCATGGAAACACCATATATTTT.

This clonotype occurred many times. The chain has TRBV11-2 and TRBJ2-3, with 9 positions matching TRBD2. Germline V gene lookup returns CDR1 SGHAT and CDR2 FQNNGV. The J segment lost 7 bases and the V segment lost 1 base, leaving 3 bases of the junction unmatched. This CDR3 is built from 14 residues. DNA of the CDR3: TGTGCCAGCAGCTTAGGGACTAGCGTAAATACGCAGTATTTT. It yields the protein CASSLGTSVNTQYF.

This clonotype has a handful of counts. This rearrangement joins TRBV5-1 to TRBJ1-1; no definite D call. Trimming left V 0 bases short and J 3 bases short, with 15 bases between. Germline CDR1 reads SGHRS; CDR2 reads YFSETQ. This CDR3 is 16 amino acids long. The CDR3 protein is CASSLEAMSRYTEAFF. DNA for the CDR3: TGCGCCAGCAGCTTGGAGGCGATGTCTAGGTACACTGAAGCTTTCTTT.

A few counts support this clonotype. The gene calls are TRBV28 and TRBJ1-1; D remains unclear. This CDR3 comprises 14 residues. Germline V gene lookup returns CDR1 MDHEN and CDR2 SYDVKM. The germline V and J ends were trimmed by 3 bases and 3 bases, with 11 bases remaining between them. The CDR3 sequence is CASSFAGRYTEAFF. The CDR3 region has the DNA TGTGCCAGCAGTTTTGCGGGCCGGTACACTGAAGCTTTCTTT. The whole variable domain, filled in from reference TRBV28 and TRBJ1-1, reads DVKVTQSSRYLVKRTGEKVFLECVQDMDHENMFWYRQDPGLGLRLIYFSYDVKMKEKGDIPEGYSVSREKKERFSLILESASTNQTSMYLCASSFAGRYTEAFFGQGTRLTVV.

In this sample, this clonotype turned up a few times. The chain recombines TRBV29-1 with TRBJ2-7; TRBD1 agrees at 9 bases. There are 13 residues in the CDR3. The germline V gene has CDR1 SQVTM and CDR2 ANQGSEA. V lost 5 bases to trimming and J lost 4 bases; unmatched junction nucleotides: 6. CDR3 DNA: TGCAGCGTTATTGTACAGGGGGCTTACGAGCAGTACTTC. Its translation: CSVIVQGAYEQYF.

CDR3 in DNA: TGTGCCAGCAGTACTACAGGGGGAAGTAACTATGGCTACACCTTC. This sequence encodes CASSTTGGSNYGYTF. The chain employs TRBV2 and TRBJ1-2, with 8 bases aligning to TRBD1. There are 15 residues in the CDR3. V dropped 5 bases and J dropped 1; count of bases not matched to a gene: 6. CDR1 is SNHLY and CDR2 is FYNNEI in the germline V gene.